These 22 T cell receptor beta chains share one sample of origin, sequenced in a study of cytomegalovirus exposure and HLA in healthy donors. PCR employed 60 Vbeta and 13 Jbeta primers. Produced via immunoSEQ multiplex PCR; TCRdb's table is partial and in-frame only. The table lists about 100,000 clones, around 72% of them singletons, with 12% to 15% in the top ten. Sequencing used PBMCs. The receptors were sampled from a male donor in good health and CMV-seropositive.

The chain joins TRBV2 to TRBJ1-2; D gene uncertain. V gave up 5 bases and J gave up 8 bases, with 9 bases separating them. Germline assignment: CDR1 SNHLY and CDR2 FYNNEI. The CDR3 has 11 residues. As DNA, the CDR3 is TGTGCCAGCAGTAACAGTTACGGCTACACCTTC. It is translated as CASSNSYGYTF.

The rearrangement links TRBV27 to TRBJ2-5; D might be TRBD1 (6 bases). The DNA end lines up better with TRBJ2-7; the J call may be wrong. Germline V lookup: CDR1 MNHEY, CDR2 SMNVEV (reference sequence). This CDR3 has 15 residues. The CDR3 sequence is CASTPLGGRSYEQYF. DNA for the CDR3: TGTGCCAGCACCCCCTTAGGGGGTCGGAGCTACGAGCAGTACTTC.

The rearrangement joins TRBV4-1 to TRBJ1-5; TRBD1 might be the D (6 bases). This CDR3 is 14 amino acids long. V was shortened by 2 bases and J by 5 bases, with 10 bases between the two germline ends. The germline gives CDR1 MGHRA, CDR2 YSYEKL. This CDR3 reads CASSQRGGDQPQHF. In DNA, the CDR3 is TGCGCCAGCAGCCAAAGAGGGGGGGATCAGCCCCAGCATTTT.

In nucleotides, the CDR3 is TGTGCCATCAGTGAGTCCCTTGGGAGACAGGGGCAAAATGAAGCTTTCTTT. Encoded protein: CAISESLGRQGQNEAFF. The chain links TRBV10-3 to TRBJ1-1; 8 nucleotides agree with TRBD1. The V segment lost 0 bases and the J segment 7 bases; nucleotides outside the gene matches: 13. The CDR3 runs to 17 residues. CDR1 ENHRY and CDR2 SYGVKD come from the germline V gene.

The V and J genes are TRBV28 and TRBJ1-5, with D perhaps TRBD1 (5 bases). Germline CDR1 and CDR2: MDHEN and SYDVKM. The CDR3 spans 14 residues. V was trimmed by 7 bases and J by 0 bases, leaving 10 bases between them. The CDR3 sequence is CASNLQASNQPQHF. The CDR3, as DNA: TGTGCCAGCAATCTACAGGCTAGCAATCAGCCCCAGCATTTT. The full variable domain, with the rest looked up from reference TRBV28 and TRBJ1-5, is DVKVTQSSRYLVKRTGEKVFLECVQDMDHENMFWYRQDPGLGLRLIYFSYDVKMKEKGDIPEGYSVSREKKERFSLILESASTNQTSMYLCASNLQASNQPQHFGDGTRLSIL.

The chain couples TRBV9 to TRBJ1-1; possibly TRBD1 for D (6 bases). The CDR3 has 16 residues. Germline assignment: CDR1 SGDLS and CDR2 YYNGEE. V was cut by 0 bases and J by 3 bases, with 15 bases left in between. CDR3 protein: CASSVGPSGVDTEAFF. As DNA, the CDR3 is TGTGCCAGCAGCGTAGGGCCTTCAGGGGTAGACACTGAAGCTTTCTTT.

This sequence joins TRBV2 and TRBJ1-5; the match to TRBD1 covers 8 bases. The CDR3 has 15 amino acids. With 4 bases clipped from V and 3 bases from J, the junction kept 5 bases outside the gene matches. Germline loops: CDR1 SNHLY, CDR2 FYNNEI. Here the CDR3 DNA reads TGTGCCAGCAGTGGTTGGACAGGGCTCAATCAGCCCCAGCATTTT. Its protein product is CASSGWTGLNQPQHF.

This clone was counted a few times. The chain has TRBV5-6 and TRBJ2-3, with D tentatively TRBD1 (6 bases). V was clipped by 1 base and J by 3 bases, with 15 bases between them. CDR3 length: 16 amino acids. Germline assignment: CDR1 SGHDT and CDR2 YYEEEE. The CDR3: CASSLLVGQGTDTQYF. DNA of the CDR3: TGTGCCAGCAGCTTGCTGGTGGGGCAGGGGACAGATACGCAGTATTTT.

This chain joins TRBV19 and TRBJ1-1, with a possible D match to TRBD1 (6 bases). The germline V gene has CDR1 LNHDA and CDR2 SQIVND (reference sequence). V dropped 7 bases and J dropped 1 base, with 19 bases sitting between them. This CDR3 has 16 amino acids. DNA of the CDR3: TGTGCCAGTACCCTTGGGGGCAGGGGATGGAACACTGAAGCTTTCTTT. Amino acid sequence: CASTLGGRGWNTEAFF.

The CDR3 loop reads CASSYSGRGQFF. The CDR3 nucleotides are TGTGCCAGCAGTTACTCAGGGCGGGGGCAGTTCTTC. This rearrangement joins TRBV6-5 to TRBJ2-1, with D possibly being TRBD2 (6 bases). The CDR3 is made up of 12 amino acids. V lost 0 bases and J 12 bases, leaving 9 bases between the germline ends. CDR1 is MNHEY and CDR2 is SVGAGI in the germline V gene.

The V gene is TRBV4-2, the J gene TRBJ2-7, with D maybe TRBD1 (5 bases). Germline CDR1 is LGHNA and CDR2 is YNFKEQ. This CDR3 spans 13 amino acids. V lost 0 bases to trimming and J lost 6 bases, with 9 bases between them. This chain's CDR3 is CASSQDSGLEQYF. In DNA, the CDR3 is TGTGCCAGCAGCCAAGACTCAGGGCTCGAGCAGTACTTC.

This chain uses TRBV7-2 with TRBJ2-2, with 13 bases lining up with TRBD2. Germline trimming cut 2 bases from V and 6 bases from J; bases unmatched to any gene: 9. There are 18 residues in the CDR3. Germline V gene lookup returns CDR1 SGHTA and CDR2 FQGNSA. The CDR3: CASSLSTSGGAWSGELFF. The DNA of the CDR3 is TGTGCCAGCAGCTTAAGTACTAGCGGGGGGGCCTGGTCCGGGGAGCTGTTTTTT.

The rearrangement links TRBV10-1 to TRBJ2-1; a possible D gene is TRBD1 (5 bases). Germline CDR1 and CDR2: WNHNN and SYGVQD (reference sequence). The CDR3 has 13 residues. The V end lost 5 bases, the J end lost 15 bases, and 20 bases lay between the germline ends. DNA for the CDR3: TGCGCCAGCAGTCTAGAGGTGCAGGGTTCTCGGTTCTTC. Translated, it gives CASSLEVQGSRFF.

DNA for the CDR3: TGTGCCAGCAGTTCCCTGAGGGGGGGAGGGACCCAGTACTTC. Translation: CASSSLRGGGTQYF. The chain links TRBV6-5 to TRBJ2-5; a possible D gene is TRBD2 (7 bases). V shed 4 bases and J shed 7 bases, with 16 bases lying between them. Germline lookup yields CDR1 MNHEY and CDR2 SVGAGI. The CDR3 runs to 14 residues.

The rearrangement joins TRBV6-5 to TRBJ1-1; 10 nucleotides align to TRBD1. J was trimmed by 7 bases and V by 5 bases; bases with no gene match: 10. CDR3 length: 15 residues. Per the germline V gene, CDR1 is MNHEY and CDR2 is SVGAGI. The CDR3: CASSRTGGRGYEAFF. In nucleotides, the CDR3 is TGTGCCAGCAGTCGGACAGGGGGAAGGGGATATGAAGCTTTCTTT.

This sequence joins TRBV20-1 and TRBJ2-7; possibly TRBD2 for D (5 bases). The CDR3 is 11 residues long. Germline values: CDR1 DFQATT, CDR2 SNEGSKA (reference sequence). Trimming cost V 3 bases and J 4 bases, with 7 bases left between them. The CDR3 region is CSASTGYEQYF. CDR3 bases: TGCAGTGCTAGTACGGGGTACGAGCAGTACTTC.

This clone was seen a handful of times. The chain combines TRBV4-2 with TRBJ1-6; perhaps TRBD1 as D (6 bases). V lost 1 base and J lost 7, with 8 bases in between. The CDR3 is 14 residues long. In germline, CDR1 is LGHNA, CDR2 YNFKEQ. CDR3 nucleotides: TGTGCCAGCAGCCAAGGGGACATAAATTCACCCCTCCACTTT. Translating it yields CASSQGDINSPLHF.

The rearrangement joins TRBV6-5 to TRBJ1-6; 7 positions match TRBD1. Germline V CDR1 and CDR2: MNHEY, SVGAGI. V dropped 6 bases and J dropped 9; count of bases not matched to a gene: 8. This CDR3 spans 14 amino acids. The CDR3 DNA follows: TGTGCCAGCAGCGCCCGGGACAGCGGTTCACCCCTCCACTTT. Protein product: CASSARDSGSPLHF.

This clone appeared a few times. The V gene is TRBV5-1, the J gene TRBJ2-7; 10 nucleotides match TRBD1. V dropped 7 bases and J dropped 9; count of bases not matched to a gene: 10. CDR1 and CDR2 from the germline V gene are SGHRS and YFSETQ. The length of the CDR3 is 13 residues. CDR3 region: CASETGTGDRQYF. Here the CDR3 DNA reads TGCGCCAGCGAGACCGGGACAGGGGACCGGCAGTACTTC.

This sequence joins TRBV29-1 and TRBJ2-2; D uncertain. There are 13 residues in the CDR3. Germline lookup yields CDR1 SQVTM and CDR2 ANQGSEA. The V end lost 4 bases, the J end lost 3 bases, and 9 bases lay between the germline ends. Here the CDR3 DNA reads TGCAGCGTTGGGTCCCGGGACACCGGGGAGCTGTTTTTT. Residues: CSVGSRDTGELFF.

This clone was counted a few times. The CDR3 reads CASSLGTRGAEYTGELFF. The CDR3 DNA is TGTGCCAGCAGCTTAGGGACCCGGGGAGCCGAGTACACCGGGGAGCTGTTTTTT. The chain couples TRBV7-8 to TRBJ2-2; the D gene is possibly TRBD2 (5 bases). CDR1 and CDR2 (germline): SGHVS, FQNEAQ. V lost 1 base and J lost 3, with 18 bases in between. This CDR3 comprises 18 residues.

This chain uses TRBV4-3 with TRBJ2-3; 8 bases fit TRBD2. CDR1 is LGHNA, CDR2 YSLEER, per germline. The CDR3 is 15 residues long. V dropped 4 bases and J dropped 1; count of bases not matched to a gene: 4. The CDR3 bases are TGCGCCAGCAGCCGAGGGCGGGGGGGCACAGATACGCAGTATTTT. Amino acid sequence: CASSRGRGGTDTQYF.